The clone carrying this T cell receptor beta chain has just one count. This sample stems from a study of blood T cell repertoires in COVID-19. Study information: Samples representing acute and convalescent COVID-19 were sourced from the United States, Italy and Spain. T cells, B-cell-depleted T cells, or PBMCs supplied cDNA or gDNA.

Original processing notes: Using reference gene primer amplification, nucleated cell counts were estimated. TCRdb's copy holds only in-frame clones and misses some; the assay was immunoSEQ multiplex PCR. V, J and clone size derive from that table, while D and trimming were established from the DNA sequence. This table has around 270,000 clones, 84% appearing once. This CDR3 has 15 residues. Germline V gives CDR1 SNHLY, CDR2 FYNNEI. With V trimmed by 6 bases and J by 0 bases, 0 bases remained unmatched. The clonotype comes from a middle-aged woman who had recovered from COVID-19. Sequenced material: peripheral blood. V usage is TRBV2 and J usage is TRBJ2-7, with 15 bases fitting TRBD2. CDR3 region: CASRGLAGGSYEQYF. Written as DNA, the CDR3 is TGTGCCAGCAGGGGACTAGCGGGGGGCTCCTACGAGCAGTACTTC.